What follows are 14 T cell receptor beta chains derived from one specimen sequenced in a study of shared clonotypes between healthy human individuals. The assay was immunoSEQ multiplex PCR, and TCRdb's table has in-frame clones only and misses some. This repertoire shows about 1 million clones, under 80% found once; its top ten account for about 1.5%. The sample comprised memory CD4+ T cells sorted from blood. Subset denoted: CD45RA-negative fraction. The receptor set was obtained from a young man in good health.

The CDR3 nucleotides read TGCAGCGCCTCGACTAGCGGGGTCTCCTACGAGCAGTACTTC. As protein: CSASTSGVSYEQYF. The chain combines TRBV29-1 with TRBJ2-7, with TRBD2 matching 11 bases. The V and J ends lost 7 bases and 0 bases, in that order; junction bases with no gene match: 5. The CDR3 totals 14 residues. Germline V lookup: CDR1 SQVTM, CDR2 ANQGSEA.

The chain recombines TRBV6-6 with TRBJ1-1, with 7 bases identical to TRBD1. The CDR3 length is 15 residues. Germline V lookup: CDR1 MNHNY, CDR2 SVGAGI (reference sequence). V trimming: 6 bases; J trimming: 2 bases; junction bases outside the gene matches: 9. CDR3 loop: CASRPGTAYNTEAFF. In DNA, the CDR3 is TGTGCCAGCAGGCCCGGGACAGCTTATAACACTGAAGCTTTCTTT.

The gene calls are TRBV5-6 and TRBJ1-4; unclear D gene. This CDR3 region has 14 residues. Germline CDR1 and CDR2: SGHDT and YYEEEE. V lost 0 bases and J 8 bases, leaving 11 bases between the germline ends. The CDR3 DNA sequence: TGTGCCAGCAGCTTGGGGTGGGTAGGCGAAAAACTGTTTTTT. It specifies CASSLGWVGEKLFF. The full variable domain, its missing parts supplied by reference TRBV5-6 and TRBJ1-4, is DAGVTQSPTHLIKTRGQQVTLRCSPKSGHDTVSWYQQALGQGPQFIFQYYEEEERQRGNFPDRFSGHQFPNYSSELNVNALLLGDSALYLCASSLGWVGEKLFFGSGTQLSVL.

This CDR3 reads CASSNRDTHQFF. The CDR3 DNA is TGTGCCAGCAGTAACCGGGACACCCATCAGTTCTTC. The chain recombines TRBV6-6 with TRBJ2-1, with D maybe TRBD1 (6 bases). The CDR3 loop spans 12 amino acids. The V gene lost 5 bases and the J gene lost 13 bases, with 15 bases spanning the gap. The germline V gene has CDR1 MNHNY and CDR2 SVGAGI (reference sequence).

Remarks on this clone: This CDR3 is also generated by other DNA sequences in the sample. This chain connects TRBV19 to TRBJ2-5; 12 bases fit TRBD2. The V segment lost 6 bases and the J segment 4 bases; nucleotides outside the gene matches: 3. Looked up from germline, CDR1 is LNHDA and CDR2 is SQIVND (reference sequence). The CDR3 contains 14 residues. The DNA of the CDR3 is TGTGCCAGTAGCCCACTAGCGGGAGGAGAGACCCAGTACTTC. It codes for CASSPLAGGETQYF.

The V gene is TRBV19, the J gene TRBJ1-4; TRBD1 might be the D (6 bases). CDR1 LNHDA and CDR2 SQIVND come from the germline V gene (reference sequence). CDR3 length: 14 residues. The germline V and J ends were trimmed by 2 bases and 8 bases, with 12 bases remaining between them. The chain's CDR3 is CASSIRAGAEKLFF. The CDR3 coding sequence is TGTGCCAGTAGTATACGGGCAGGGGCCGAAAAACTGTTTTTT.

This chain connects TRBV6-5 to TRBJ1-4; TRBD1 aligns across 7 bases. The CDR3 length is 14 residues. V lost 5 bases to trimming and J lost 5 bases; unmatched junction nucleotides: 5. The germline V gene encodes CDR1 MNHEY and CDR2 SVGAGI. CDR3 residues: CASSRQGRNEKLFF. In DNA form, the CDR3 reads TGTGCCAGCAGTAGACAGGGAAGAAATGAAAAACTGTTTTTT.

This chain uses TRBV29-1 with TRBJ2-5, with D unclear. Judging by the DNA end, TRBJ2-7 fits better; the J call may be wrong. The CDR3 runs to 13 residues. The germline V gene has CDR1 SQVTM and CDR2 ANQGSEA. Written as DNA, the CDR3 is TGCAGCGTTGAAGATTGGCAGTCCTACGAGCAGTACTTC. Encoded protein: CSVEDWQSYEQYF.

The chain recombines TRBV5-1 with TRBJ2-5; D may match TRBD1 or TRBD2 (5 bases each). This CDR3 spans 17 amino acids. V was pared by 4 bases and J by 0 bases, with 19 bases between. The germline V gene encodes CDR1 SGHRS and CDR2 YFSETQ. The CDR3 region is CASSHPGGDFNQETQYF. CDR3 bases: TGCGCCAGCAGCCACCCTGGGGGTGACTTCAACCAAGAGACCCAGTACTTC.

By frequency in the sample, this clone is medium-sized (0.01 to 0.1%). The rearrangement uses TRBV5-5 and TRBJ2-3; D unresolved. The germline gives CDR1 SGHKS, CDR2 YYEKEE (reference sequence). The CDR3 runs 13 residues. V was clipped by 2 bases and J by 2 bases, with 6 bases between them. The CDR3 here is CASSLAITDTQYF. DNA for the CDR3: TGTGCCAGCAGCTTAGCCATCACAGATACGCAGTATTTT.

The chain is built from TRBV10-3 and TRBJ1-5; D is ambiguous. Between the trimmed V and J ends, which lost 3 bases and 5 bases, there was a span of 8 bases. The CDR3 is 13 amino acids. Germline V gene sequence: CDR1 ENHRY, CDR2 SYGVKD. CDR3 region: CAISDGTDQPQHF. Here the CDR3 DNA reads TGTGCCATCAGTGACGGCACCGATCAGCCCCAGCATTTT.

The chain is built from TRBV30 and TRBJ1-4, with a weak D call TRBD1 (5 bases). V gave up 0 bases and J gave up 3 bases, with 11 bases separating them. The CDR3 loop spans 15 amino acids. Germline CDR1 and CDR2: GTSNPN and SVGIG (reference sequence). The CDR3 loop reads CAWSVLDSPNEKLFF. For the CDR3, the DNA is TGTGCCTGGAGTGTACTCGACAGTCCTAATGAAAAACTGTTTTTT.

V is TRBV7-9 and J is TRBJ1-2, with D unclear. CDR3 size: 12 residues. From germline, CDR1 is SEHNR and CDR2 FQNEAQ (reference sequence). V lost 4 bases and J lost 4, with 7 bases in between. This CDR3 reads CASSYPSYGYTF. The DNA of the CDR3 is TGTGCCAGCAGCTACCCCTCCTATGGCTACACCTTC.

The chain joins TRBV7-2 to TRBJ1-1; D possibly corresponds to TRBD1 (5 bases). Germline CDR1 reads SGHTA; CDR2 reads FQGNSA. The length of the CDR3 is 16 residues. V lost 1 base and J 0 bases, leaving 12 bases between the germline ends. The CDR3 protein is CASSLVGGGVNTEAFF. The CDR3 DNA reads TGTGCCAGCAGCTTAGTGGGTGGAGGGGTGAACACTGAAGCTTTCTTT.